This TCR beta chain is from a study of PD-1 blockade in classical Hodgkin lymphoma. Patients all relapsed after autologous stem cell transplantation, and there was variation in brentuximab vedotin exposure. TCRdb's table, derived via immunoSEQ multiplex PCR, lists solely in-frame clones and lacks some. The repertoire includes about 30,000 clones, 70% to 85% of them detected once, and 4% sits in the top ten. The material sequenced was peripheral blood mononuclear cells (PBMCs), taken before the second cycle of nivolumab. The sequence came from a human donor with classical Hodgkin lymphoma.

The CDR3 loop is CASSPGQGGEKLFF. The CDR3 bases are TGTGCCAGCTCACCGGGACAGGGCGGTGAAAAACTGTTTTTT. The chain is built from TRBV18 and TRBJ1-4, with TRBD1 identical over 9 bases. The J segment lost 7 bases and the V segment lost 3 bases, leaving 3 bases of the junction unmatched. The germline CDR1 and CDR2 sequences are KGHSH and LQKENI. This CDR3 is 14 amino acids long.